Following are 32 T cell receptor beta chains from one sample sequenced in a study of blood T cell repertoires in COVID-19. Produced via immunoSEQ multiplex PCR; TCRdb's table is partial and in-frame only. The sample holds some 200,000 clones; about 88% are singletons and the top ten take approximately 2.7%. Sequencing was done on a sample of PBMCs or T cells enriched from blood (not recorded which). The receptors derive from a woman aged 30 to 39 who had recovered from COVID-19.

The chain is built from TRBV9 and TRBJ2-7; the match to TRBD1 covers 10 bases. V was clipped by 4 bases and J by 3 bases; unmatched bases: 4. The CDR3 spans 14 residues. The germline V gene encodes CDR1 SGDLS and CDR2 YYNGEE. The CDR3 coding sequence is TGTGCCAGCAGCCTCGGACAGGGGGGCTACGAGCAGTACTTC. Protein sequence: CASSLGQGGYEQYF.

V gene TRBV28 combines with J gene TRBJ2-1; D is possibly TRBD1 (6 bases). The V end lost 5 bases, the J end lost 0 bases, and 17 bases lay between the germline ends. There are 17 residues in the CDR3. The germline V gene encodes CDR1 MDHEN and CDR2 SYDVKM. CDR3 residues: CASSTSGAPSSYNEQFF. The DNA of the CDR3 is TGTGCCAGCAGTACCTCAGGGGCCCCTAGCTCCTACAATGAGCAGTTCTTC.

V gene TRBV7-2 combines with J gene TRBJ2-5, with no clear D. Germline values: CDR1 SGHTA, CDR2 FQGNSA. Trimming took 3 bases from V and 2 from J, leaving 7 bases between them. This CDR3 is 13 amino acids long. CDR3 region: CASSFVLQETQYF. CDR3 sequence (DNA): TGTGCCAGCAGCTTCGTCCTTCAAGAGACCCAGTACTTC.

This clone was observed many times. This chain connects TRBV5-1 to TRBJ1-2; TRBD1 matches at 7 bases. In germline, CDR1 is SGHRS, CDR2 YFSETQ. Trimming took 2 bases from V and 5 from J; bases not matched to a gene: 6. This CDR3 has 14 amino acids. The CDR3 here is CASSFPGGSYGYTF. Written as DNA, the CDR3 is TGCGCCAGCAGCTTCCCAGGGGGAAGTTATGGCTACACCTTC. The variable domain in full, completed from reference TRBV5-1 and TRBJ1-2, reads KAGVTQTPRYLIKTRGQQVTLSCSPISGHRSVSWYQQTPGQGLQFLFEYFSETQRNKGNFPGRFSGRQFSNSRSEMNVSTLELGDSALYLCASSFPGGSYGYTFGSGTRLTVV.

The chain couples TRBV10-1 to TRBJ1-1; weak D call: TRBD1 (5 bases). The V end lost 6 bases, the J end lost 1 base, and 9 bases lay between the germline ends. Looked up from germline, CDR1 is WNHNN and CDR2 is SYGVQD (reference sequence). The CDR3 runs 13 residues. DNA of the CDR3: TGCGCCAGCAGCAAGGACACGAACACTGAAGCTTTCTTT. Translated, it gives CASSKDTNTEAFF.

The rearrangement joins TRBV9 to TRBJ2-3, with 7 bases aligning to TRBD2. Germline values: CDR1 SGDLS, CDR2 YYNGEE. The V and J ends lost 3 bases and 2 bases, in that order; junction bases with no gene match: 3. CDR3 length: 14 amino acids. CDR3 DNA sequence: TGTGCCAGCAGCGAACGGGGGGTCACAGATACGCAGTATTTT. This gives the protein CASSERGVTDTQYF.

The chain has TRBV10-3 and TRBJ2-4; 9 nucleotides match TRBD1. The germline gives CDR1 ENHRY, CDR2 SYGVKD. J gave up 2 bases and V 0 bases, and 5 bases lay outside the gene matches. This CDR3 region has 17 residues. In DNA form, the CDR3 reads TGTGCCATCAGTGAGTCGGGGGACAGGGTTACCAAAAACATTCAGTACTTC. Its translation: CAISESGDRVTKNIQYF.

The chain joins TRBV14 to TRBJ2-4, with D possibly being TRBD2 (6 bases). This CDR3 has 16 amino acids. V was pared by 1 base and J by 3 bases, with 13 bases between. Germline V gene lookup returns CDR1 SGHDN and CDR2 FVKESK. CDR3 sequence reads: CASSQGAGRHKNIQYF. As DNA, the CDR3 is TGTGCCAGCAGCCAAGGTGCCGGGAGACACAAAAACATTCAGTACTTC.

The chain has TRBV4-3 and TRBJ2-5; tentative D call: TRBD2 (6 bases). Germline CDR1 and CDR2: LGHNA and YSLEER. Trimming shortened V by 0 bases and J by 2 bases, and 13 bases separated the two germline ends. The CDR3 runs 16 residues. The CDR3 region has the DNA TGCGCCAGCAGCCAAGAAGGAGGGAACAAACAAGAGACCCAGTACTTC. It yields the protein CASSQEGGNKQETQYF.

The rearrangement links TRBV29-1 to TRBJ1-2, with TRBD1 as a possible D gene (6 bases). The CDR3 consists of 13 residues. CDR1 is SQVTM and CDR2 is ANQGSEA in the germline V gene. V lost 0 bases to trimming and J lost 6 bases, with 11 bases between them. The CDR3 nucleotides read TGCAGCGTTGAAGAGGGCAGGGGTAATGGCTACACCTTC. It translates to CSVEEGRGNGYTF.

The rearrangement links TRBV7-2 to TRBJ2-3; tentative D call: TRBD1 (5 bases). The germline V gene encodes CDR1 SGHTA and CDR2 FQGNSA. CDR3 length: 15 residues. The V and J ends lost 3 bases and 0 bases respectively, with 10 bases between them. For the CDR3, the DNA is TGTGCCAGCAGCTTTTGGGGCCTCAGCACAGATACGCAGTATTTT. Its translation is CASSFWGLSTDTQYF.

The chain combines TRBV9 with TRBJ2-3, with 8 positions matching TRBD2. Germline V gene sequence: CDR1 SGDLS, CDR2 YYNGEE. CDR3 length: 15 amino acids. The V and J ends lost 3 bases and 0 bases, in that order; junction bases with no gene match: 3. CDR3 residues: CASSASGGSTDTQYF. DNA for the CDR3: TGTGCCAGCAGCGCGAGCGGGGGAAGCACAGATACGCAGTATTTT.

The chain links TRBV15 to TRBJ2-7, with 9 bases aligning to TRBD1. The J segment lost 0 bases and the V segment lost 2 bases, leaving 5 bases of the junction unmatched. CDR3 size: 16 residues. Germline V lookup: CDR1 LNHNV, CDR2 YYDKDF (reference sequence). CDR3 in amino acids: CATSRNRGPTSYEQYF. CDR3 in DNA: TGTGCCACCAGCAGAAACAGGGGGCCCACCTCCTACGAGCAGTACTTC.

This clone was counted only a few times. The sample has other DNA sequences that encode this CDR3 too. This chain links TRBV5-4 with TRBJ2-7; 7 positions agree with TRBD1. CDR1 SGHNT and CDR2 YYREEE come from the germline V gene (reference sequence). Trimming removed 0 bases from V and 6 bases from J; junction bases left unmatched: 0. The CDR3 loop spans 12 amino acids. In DNA, the CDR3 is TGTGCCAGCAGCTTGGACAGGGGCGAGCAGTACTTC. Its protein is CASSLDRGEQYF.

This chain joins TRBV6-2 or TRBV6-3 and TRBJ2-5; 7 bases are a match to TRBD2. The J segment lost 1 base and the V segment lost 4 bases, leaving 6 bases of the junction unmatched. This CDR3 region has 15 residues. CDR1 and CDR2 (germline): MNHEY, SVGEGT. The CDR3 nucleotides are TGTGCCAGCAGTTTTACAGCGGGGTTCCAAGAGACCCAGTACTTC. Its protein product is CASSFTAGFQETQYF.

The chain uses TRBV10-1 and TRBJ2-1, with 11 bases fitting TRBD1. Germline V gene data show CDR1 as WNHNN and CDR2 as SYGVQD (reference sequence). The CDR3 totals 17 residues. J lost 2 bases, V lost 7 bases, and 10 bases had no gene match. CDR3 sequence (DNA): TGCGCCAGCAACCTGAGCGGGGGACAGGGGGCCTACAATGAGCAGTTCTTC. Protein: CASNLSGGQGAYNEQFF.

This clone was observed once. The chain recombines TRBV19 with TRBJ1-2, with TRBD1 matching over 8 bases. V trimming: 0 bases; J trimming: 4 bases; junction bases outside the gene matches: 7. The CDR3 runs to 16 residues. The V gene's germline CDR1 is LNHDA and CDR2 SQIVND (reference sequence). For the CDR3, the DNA is TGTGCCAGTAGTATAGATAGGGGGACAGGCGGCTATGGCTACACCTTC. It is translated as CASSIDRGTGGYGYTF.

This sequence joins TRBV9 and TRBJ1-3; D may be TRBD1 (6 bases). V was clipped by 0 bases and J by 3 bases, with 13 bases between them. CDR1 and CDR2 (germline): SGDLS, YYNGEE. The CDR3 sequence is 16 residues long. The CDR3 bases are TGTGCCAGCAGCGTAGATCCCAGGGGCGATGGAAACACCATATATTTT. This sequence encodes CASSVDPRGDGNTIYF. Full variable domain (rest looked up from reference TRBV9 and TRBJ1-3): DSGVTQTPKHLITATGQRVTLRCSPRSGDLSVYWYQQSLDQGLQFLIQYYNGEERAKGNILERFSAQQFPDLHSELNLSSLELGDSALYFCASSVDPRGDGNTIYFGEGSWLTVV.

V usage is TRBV5-6 and J usage is TRBJ2-2; tentatively, D is TRBD1 (5 bases). Trimming removed 1 base from V and 0 bases from J, with 10 bases in between. The length of the CDR3 is 16 residues. Germline lookup yields CDR1 SGHDT and CDR2 YYEEEE. Here the CDR3 DNA reads TGTGCCAGCAGCTTGTCAAGGACACCGAACACCGGGGAGCTGTTTTTT. Amino acid sequence: CASSLSRTPNTGELFF.

V and J are TRBV7-2 and TRBJ1-1; 9 nucleotides align to TRBD1. Germline values: CDR1 SGHTA, CDR2 FQGNSA. This CDR3 has 16 amino acids. The junction had 13 bases not matched to a gene; V was cut back by 5 bases and J by 6 bases. CDR3 in amino acids: CASSDNRGRSGAEAFF. The DNA for the CDR3 is TGTGCCAGCAGCGACAACAGGGGGCGGAGTGGGGCTGAAGCTTTCTTT.

About this clone itself: The sample contains more than one DNA sequence encoding this CDR3. This chain connects TRBV6-5 to TRBJ1-6, with a weak D call TRBD1 (5 bases). V gave up 7 bases and J gave up 10 bases, with 14 bases separating them. In germline, CDR1 is MNHEY, CDR2 SVGAGI. The CDR3 extends over 13 amino acids. The CDR3 spells CASTRTRGSPLHF. The CDR3 DNA is TGTGCCAGCACCCGGACTCGGGGGTCACCCCTCCACTTT.

The chain recombines TRBV19 with TRBJ1-3; D remains unclear. CDR3 size: 15 residues. The V gene lost 7 bases and the J gene lost 4 bases, with 17 bases spanning the gap. Germline CDR1 and CDR2: LNHDA and SQIVND (reference sequence). This chain's CDR3 is CASTPGRRGGNTIYF. CDR3 DNA: TGTGCCAGTACCCCTGGCCGAAGAGGAGGAAACACCATATATTTT.

The V call is TRBV19, the J call TRBJ2-7, with TRBD2 identical over 10 bases. Trimming took 10 bases from V and 2 from J; bases not matched to a gene: 5. Germline CDR1 is LNHDA and CDR2 is SQIVND (reference sequence). The CDR3 runs 13 residues. The CDR3 nucleotides read TGTGCCACCCAACTAGCGGGAACCTACGAGCAGTACTTC. The encoded protein is CATQLAGTYEQYF. Drawing the rest from reference TRBV19 and TRBJ2-7, the complete variable domain is DGGITQSPKYLFRKEGQNVTLSCEQNLNHDAMYWYRQDPGQGLRLIYYSQIVNDFQKGDIAEGYSVSREKKESFPLTVTSAQKNPTAFYLCATQLAGTYEQYFGPGTRLTVT.

The chain carries TRBV11-2 and TRBJ1-2; D remains unclear. The CDR3 covers 12 residues. Germline V CDR1 and CDR2: SGHAT, FQNNGV. Deletions cut 1 base from V and 5 bases from J, with 5 bases between. The chain's CDR3 is CASSLGGYGYTF. The CDR3 bases are TGTGCCAGCAGCTTAGGAGGTTATGGCTACACCTTC.

Comments on this clone: A read error likely explains this, since a far larger clone differs by one base. The chain employs TRBV9 and TRBJ1-3; D is ambiguous. CDR1 SGDLS and CDR2 YYNGEE come from the germline V gene. V was cut by 1 base and J by 0 bases, with 5 bases left in between. This CDR3 spans 14 amino acids. CDR3 DNA sequence: TGTGCCAGCAGCGTAACAGACTCTGGAAACACCATATATTTT. The encoded protein is CASSVTDSGNTIYF.

The chain links TRBV3-1 (or the pseudogene TRBV3-2) to TRBJ2-7, with D hard to call. Deletions cut 0 bases from V and 2 bases from J, with 14 bases between. CDR3 length: 16 residues. Germline CDR1 and CDR2: LGHDT and YNNKEL (reference sequence). CDR3 sequence (DNA): TGTGCCAGCAGCCAAGATAAAGGCGGCAGTCCCTACGAGCAGTACTTC. It is translated as CASSQDKGGSPYEQYF.

This chain uses TRBV6-1 with TRBJ1-2; weak D call: TRBD1 (6 bases). Trimming shortened V by 3 bases and J by 3 bases, and 11 bases separated the two germline ends. CDR3 length: 14 amino acids. Germline V lookup: CDR1 MNHNS, CDR2 SASEGT. Here the CDR3 reads CASSEAGDDYGYTF. Written as DNA, the CDR3 is TGTGCCAGCAGTGAGGCAGGGGATGACTATGGCTACACCTTC.

The genes are TRBV28 and TRBJ2-1, with TRBD1 matching over 12 bases. Per germline, CDR1 MDHEN and CDR2 SYDVKM. V shed 3 bases and J 7 bases; nucleotides not matched to a gene: 7. The CDR3 runs to 16 residues. CDR3: CASSFPGQGASNEQFF. The CDR3 nucleotides are TGTGCCAGCAGTTTTCCGGGACAGGGGGCGTCAAATGAGCAGTTCTTC.

This chain joins TRBV15 and TRBJ2-1; D is perhaps TRBD1 (5 bases). CDR1 is LNHNV, CDR2 YYDKDF, per germline (reference sequence). Trimming cost V 1 base and J 6 bases, with 13 bases left between them. This CDR3 is built from 15 residues. The CDR3 DNA is TGTGCCACCAGCAGAGGAGGACAAACGGGCAATGAGCAGTTCTTC. This sequence encodes CATSRGGQTGNEQFF.

The gene calls are TRBV15 and TRBJ1-1; no definite D call. V gave up 0 bases and J gave up 6 bases, with 8 bases separating them. This CDR3 comprises 13 residues. CDR1 and CDR2 from the germline V gene are LNHNV and YYDKDF (reference sequence). The CDR3 spells CATSRDGVSEAFF. CDR3 DNA: TGTGCCACCAGCAGAGACGGAGTTTCTGAAGCTTTCTTT.

The chain couples TRBV7-9 to TRBJ1-2; 9 nucleotides align to TRBD1. The germline V gene has CDR1 SEHNR and CDR2 FQNEAQ (reference sequence). This CDR3 contains 17 residues. V was pared by 0 bases and J by 3 bases, with 8 bases of the junction left unmatched. This chain's CDR3 is CASSLAPGQGWDYGYTF. The DNA of the CDR3 is TGTGCCAGCAGCTTAGCCCCGGGACAGGGATGGGACTATGGCTACACCTTC.

The chain couples TRBV4-1 to TRBJ2-5; a possible D gene is TRBD2 (5 bases). Germline V gene data show CDR1 as MGHRA and CDR2 as YSYEKL. The CDR3 is 14 amino acids. The V gene lost 0 bases and the J gene lost 5 bases, with 10 bases spanning the gap. CDR3 sequence (DNA): TGCGCCAGCAGCCAAGAACTAGTGGCGGAGACCCAGTACTTC. As protein: CASSQELVAETQYF.